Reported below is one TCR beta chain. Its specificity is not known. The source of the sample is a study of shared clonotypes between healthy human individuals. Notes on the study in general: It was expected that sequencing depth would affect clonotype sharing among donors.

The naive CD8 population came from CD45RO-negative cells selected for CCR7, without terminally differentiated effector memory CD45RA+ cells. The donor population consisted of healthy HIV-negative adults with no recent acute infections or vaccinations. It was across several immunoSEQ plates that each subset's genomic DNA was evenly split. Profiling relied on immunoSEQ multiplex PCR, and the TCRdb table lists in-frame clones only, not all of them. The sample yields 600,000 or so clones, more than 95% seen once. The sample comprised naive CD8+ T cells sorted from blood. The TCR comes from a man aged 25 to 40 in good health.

DNA of the CDR3: TGTGCCAGCAGCTTGGTTTGGGGGACCGGGACGGAGACCTACGAGCAGTACTTC. Its translation is CASSLVWGTGTETYEQYF. This chain connects TRBV5-6 to TRBJ2-7, with D perhaps given as TRBD1 or TRBD2 (5 bases each). The CDR3 has 18 residues. CDR1 and CDR2 from the germline V gene are SGHDT and YYEEEE. Trimming stripped 0 bases from V and 2 bases from J, with 21 bases between.